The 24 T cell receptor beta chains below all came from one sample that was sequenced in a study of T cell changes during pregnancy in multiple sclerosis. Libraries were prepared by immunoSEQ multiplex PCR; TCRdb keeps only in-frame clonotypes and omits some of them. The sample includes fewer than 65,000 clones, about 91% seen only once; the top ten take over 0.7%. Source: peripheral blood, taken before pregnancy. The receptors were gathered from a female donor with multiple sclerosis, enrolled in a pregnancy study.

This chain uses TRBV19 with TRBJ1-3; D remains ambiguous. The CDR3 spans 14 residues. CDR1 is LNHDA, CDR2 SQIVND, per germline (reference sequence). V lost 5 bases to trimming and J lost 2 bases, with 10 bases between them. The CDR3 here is CASSEWRPGNTIYF. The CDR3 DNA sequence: TGTGCCAGTAGTGAGTGGCGGCCTGGAAACACCATATATTTT.

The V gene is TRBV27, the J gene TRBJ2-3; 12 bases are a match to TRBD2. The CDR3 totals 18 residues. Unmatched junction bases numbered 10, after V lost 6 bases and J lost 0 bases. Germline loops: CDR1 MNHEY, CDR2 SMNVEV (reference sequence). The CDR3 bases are TGTGCCAGCAGGGAAGGACTAGCGGGGAACCCGAGCACAGATACGCAGTATTTT. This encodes CASREGLAGNPSTDTQYF.

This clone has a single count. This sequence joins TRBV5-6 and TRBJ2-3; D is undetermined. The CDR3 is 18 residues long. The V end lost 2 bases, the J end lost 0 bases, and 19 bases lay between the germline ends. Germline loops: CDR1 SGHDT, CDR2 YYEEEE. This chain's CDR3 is CASSLGEVRRSSTDTQYF. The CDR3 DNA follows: TGTGCCAGCAGCTTAGGAGAAGTGCGGCGGTCTAGCACAGATACGCAGTATTTT.

The DNA for the CDR3 is TGTGCCACCAGCAGAGATGCATTAGCGGTAAACGCCGGGGAGCTGTTTTTT. Its protein product is CATSRDALAVNAGELFF. The chain joins TRBV15 to TRBJ2-2, with a possible D match to TRBD2 (6 bases). The CDR3 has 17 residues. The V end was cut by 0 bases, the J end by 6 bases, with 17 bases between. Germline V gene sequence: CDR1 LNHNV, CDR2 YYDKDF (reference sequence).

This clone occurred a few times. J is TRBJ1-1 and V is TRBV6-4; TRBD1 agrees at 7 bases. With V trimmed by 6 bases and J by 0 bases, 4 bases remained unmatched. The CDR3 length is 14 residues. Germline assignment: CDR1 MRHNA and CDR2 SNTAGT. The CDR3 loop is CASSRDSMNTEAFF. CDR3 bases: TGTGCCAGCAGCCGGGACAGCATGAACACTGAAGCTTTCTTT.

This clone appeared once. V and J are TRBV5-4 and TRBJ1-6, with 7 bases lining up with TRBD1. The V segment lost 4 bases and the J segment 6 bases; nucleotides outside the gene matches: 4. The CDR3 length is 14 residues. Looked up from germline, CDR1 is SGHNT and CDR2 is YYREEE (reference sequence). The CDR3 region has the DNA TGTGCCAGCAGCCAGGACAGGCCTAATTCACCCCTCCACTTT. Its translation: CASSQDRPNSPLHF.

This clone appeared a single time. CDR3 residues: CASSSETSVPTQYF. In DNA, the CDR3 is TGTGCCAGCAGCTCAGAAACTAGCGTCCCTACGCAGTATTTT. This sequence joins TRBV11-1 and TRBJ2-3; 7 nucleotides match TRBD2. The V gene's germline CDR1 is SGHAT and CDR2 FQDESV (reference sequence). This CDR3 is 14 amino acids long. The V and J ends lost 4 bases and 8 bases, in that order; junction bases with no gene match: 9. Combining the CDR3 with reference TRBV11-1 and TRBJ2-3 gives the whole variable domain EAEVAQSPRYKITEKSQAVAFWCDPISGHATLYWYRQILGQGPELLVQFQDESVVDDSQLPKDRFSAERLKGVDSTLKIQPAELGDSAMYLCASSSETSVPTQYFGPGTRLTVL.

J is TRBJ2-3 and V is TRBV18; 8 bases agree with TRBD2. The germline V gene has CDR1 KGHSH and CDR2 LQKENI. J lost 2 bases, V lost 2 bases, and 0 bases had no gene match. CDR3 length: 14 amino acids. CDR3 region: CASSPGLATDTQYF. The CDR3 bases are TGTGCCAGCTCACCAGGACTAGCCACAGATACGCAGTATTTT.

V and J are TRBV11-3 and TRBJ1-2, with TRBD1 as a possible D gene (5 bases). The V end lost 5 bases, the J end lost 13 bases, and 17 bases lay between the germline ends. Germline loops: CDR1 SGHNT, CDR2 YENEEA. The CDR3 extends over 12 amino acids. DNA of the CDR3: TGTGCCAGCAGCCGCGGGGACCGCCGCGCCACCTTC. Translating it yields CASSRGDRRATF.

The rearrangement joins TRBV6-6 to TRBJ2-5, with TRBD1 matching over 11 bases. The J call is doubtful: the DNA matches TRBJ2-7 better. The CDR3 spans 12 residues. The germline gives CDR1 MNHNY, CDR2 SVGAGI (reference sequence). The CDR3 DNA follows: TGTGCCAGCGGGACAGGGGGCTACGAGCAGTACTTC. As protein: CASGTGGYEQYF.

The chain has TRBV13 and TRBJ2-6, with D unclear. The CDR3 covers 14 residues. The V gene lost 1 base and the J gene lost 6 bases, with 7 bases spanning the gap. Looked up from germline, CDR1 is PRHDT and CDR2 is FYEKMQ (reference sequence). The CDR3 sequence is CASSLDTVANVLTF. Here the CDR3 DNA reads TGTGCCAGCAGCTTAGACACCGTGGCCAACGTCCTGACTTTC. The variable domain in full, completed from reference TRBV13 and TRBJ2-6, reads AAGVIQSPRHLIKEKRETATLKCYPIPRHDTVYWYQQGPGQDPQFLISFYEKMQSDKGSIPDRFSAQQFSDYHSELNMSSLELGDSALYFCASSLDTVANVLTFGAGSRLTVL.

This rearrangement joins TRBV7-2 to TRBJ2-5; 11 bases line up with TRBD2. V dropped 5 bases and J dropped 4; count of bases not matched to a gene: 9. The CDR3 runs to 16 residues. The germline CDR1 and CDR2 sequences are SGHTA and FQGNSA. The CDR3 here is CASSPQIAGGRETQYF. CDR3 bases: TGTGCCAGCAGCCCACAAATAGCGGGGGGGCGAGAGACCCAGTACTTC.

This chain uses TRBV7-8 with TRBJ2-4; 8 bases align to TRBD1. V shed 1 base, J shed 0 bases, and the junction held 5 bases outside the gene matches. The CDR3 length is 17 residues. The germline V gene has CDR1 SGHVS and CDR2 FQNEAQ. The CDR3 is CASSLGTGNRAKNIQYF. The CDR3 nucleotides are TGTGCCAGCAGCTTAGGGACAGGGAACCGAGCCAAAAACATTCAGTACTTC.

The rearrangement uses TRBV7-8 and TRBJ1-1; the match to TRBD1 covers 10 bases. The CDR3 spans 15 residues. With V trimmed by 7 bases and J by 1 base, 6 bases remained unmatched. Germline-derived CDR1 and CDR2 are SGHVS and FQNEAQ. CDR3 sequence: CASNPTGGGNTEAFF. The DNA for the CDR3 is TGTGCCAGCAACCCGACAGGGGGCGGGAACACTGAAGCTTTCTTT.

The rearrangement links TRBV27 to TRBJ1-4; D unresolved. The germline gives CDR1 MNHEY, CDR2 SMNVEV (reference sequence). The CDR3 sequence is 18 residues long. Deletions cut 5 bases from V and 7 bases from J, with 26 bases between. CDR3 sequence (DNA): TGTGCCAGCAGTCCTCCCCGAGAGGGTTTAACTGATCGTGAAAAACTGTTTTTT. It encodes CASSPPREGLTDREKLFF.

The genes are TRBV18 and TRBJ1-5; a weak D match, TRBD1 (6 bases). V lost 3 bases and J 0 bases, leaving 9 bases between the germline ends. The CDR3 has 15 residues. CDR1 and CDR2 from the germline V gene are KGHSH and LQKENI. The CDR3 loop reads CASSPPGVSNQPQHF. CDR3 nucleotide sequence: TGTGCCAGCTCACCCCCAGGGGTTAGCAATCAGCCCCAGCATTTT.

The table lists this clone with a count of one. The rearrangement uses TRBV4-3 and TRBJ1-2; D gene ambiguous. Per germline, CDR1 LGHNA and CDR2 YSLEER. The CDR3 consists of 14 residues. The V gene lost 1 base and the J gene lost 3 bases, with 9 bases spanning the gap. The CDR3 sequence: CASSQGARDYGYTF. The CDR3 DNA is TGCGCCAGCAGCCAAGGGGCCCGAGACTATGGCTACACCTTC.

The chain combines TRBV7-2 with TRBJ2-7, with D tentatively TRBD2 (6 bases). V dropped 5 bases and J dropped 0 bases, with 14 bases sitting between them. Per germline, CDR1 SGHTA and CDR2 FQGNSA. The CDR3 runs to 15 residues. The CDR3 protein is CASSPVEGSSYEQYF. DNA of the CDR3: TGTGCCAGCAGCCCAGTGGAGGGCAGCTCCTACGAGCAGTACTTC.

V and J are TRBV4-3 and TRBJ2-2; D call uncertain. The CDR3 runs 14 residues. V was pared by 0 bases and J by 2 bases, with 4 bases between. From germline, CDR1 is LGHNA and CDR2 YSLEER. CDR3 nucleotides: TGCGCCAGCAGCCAAGATCTCAACACCGGGGAGCTGTTTTTT. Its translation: CASSQDLNTGELFF.

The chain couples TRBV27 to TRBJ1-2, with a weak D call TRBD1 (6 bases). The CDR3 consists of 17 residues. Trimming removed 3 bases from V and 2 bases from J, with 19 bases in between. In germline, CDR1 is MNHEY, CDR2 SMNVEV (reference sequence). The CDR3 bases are TGTGCCAGCAGTTTCTTGGGTGGGGGCGATACCAACTATGGCTACACCTTC. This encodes CASSFLGGGDTNYGYTF.

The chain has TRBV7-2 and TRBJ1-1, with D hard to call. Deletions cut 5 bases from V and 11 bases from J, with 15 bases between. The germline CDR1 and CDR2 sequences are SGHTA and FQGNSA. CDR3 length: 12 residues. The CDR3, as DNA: TGTGCCAGCAGCCCCCTGCGGGCCGGGGCTTTCTTT. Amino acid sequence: CASSPLRAGAFF. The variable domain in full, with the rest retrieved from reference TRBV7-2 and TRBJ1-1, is GAGVSQSPSNKVTEKGKDVELRCDPISGHTALYWYRQSLGQGLEFLIYFQGNSAPDKSGLPSDRFSAERTGGSVSTLTIQRTQQEDSAVYLCASSPLRAGAFFGQGTRLTVV.

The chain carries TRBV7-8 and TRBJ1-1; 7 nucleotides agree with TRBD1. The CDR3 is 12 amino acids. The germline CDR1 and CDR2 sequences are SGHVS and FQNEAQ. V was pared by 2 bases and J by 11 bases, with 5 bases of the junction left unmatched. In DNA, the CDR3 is TGTGCCAGCAGCTTAACAGGGGACGGGGCTTTCTTT. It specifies CASSLTGDGAFF.

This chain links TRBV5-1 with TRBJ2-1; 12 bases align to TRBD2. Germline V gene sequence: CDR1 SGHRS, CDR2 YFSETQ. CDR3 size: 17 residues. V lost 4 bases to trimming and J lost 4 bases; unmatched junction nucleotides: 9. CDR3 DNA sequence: TGCGCCAGCAGCAGACCACCCGGGACTAGCGGGTACAATGAGCAGTTCTTC. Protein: CASSRPPGTSGYNEQFF.

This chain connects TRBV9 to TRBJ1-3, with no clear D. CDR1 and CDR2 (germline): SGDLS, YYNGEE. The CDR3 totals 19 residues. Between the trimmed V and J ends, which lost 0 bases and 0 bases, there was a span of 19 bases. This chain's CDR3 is CASSVATEVARSSGNTIYF. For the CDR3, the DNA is TGTGCCAGCAGCGTAGCTACTGAGGTGGCAAGGAGCTCTGGAAACACCATATATTTT.